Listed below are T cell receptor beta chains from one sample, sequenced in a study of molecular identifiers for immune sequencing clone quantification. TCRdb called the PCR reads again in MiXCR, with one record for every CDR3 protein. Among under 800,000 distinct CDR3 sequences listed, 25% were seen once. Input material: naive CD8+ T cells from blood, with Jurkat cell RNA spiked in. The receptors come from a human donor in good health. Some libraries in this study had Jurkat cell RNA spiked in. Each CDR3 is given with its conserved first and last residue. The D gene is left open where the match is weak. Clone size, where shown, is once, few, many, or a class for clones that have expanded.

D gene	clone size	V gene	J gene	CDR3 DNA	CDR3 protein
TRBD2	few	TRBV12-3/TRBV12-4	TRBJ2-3	TGTGCCAGCAGTGCGTGGGGCGGGGGGGACACAGATACGCAGTATTTT	CASSAWGGGDTDTQYF
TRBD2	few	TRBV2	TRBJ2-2	TGTGCCAGCAGACCCCTAGCGGGAGTCACCGGGGAGCTGTTTTTT	CASRPLAGVTGELFF
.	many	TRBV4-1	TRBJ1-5	TGCGCCAGCAGCCAAATTTCGGACCCTTGGGGGAATCAGCCCCAGCATTTT	CASSQISDPWGNQPQHF
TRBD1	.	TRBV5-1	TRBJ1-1	TGCGCCAGCAGCTCCGGGACAGGAGTTCCGGTGGCTTTCTTT	CASSSGTGVPVAFF
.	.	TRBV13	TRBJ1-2	TGTGCCAGCAGCGCAGGGCGAGGGGCTCAGGATGGCTACACCTTC	CASSAGRGAQDGYTF
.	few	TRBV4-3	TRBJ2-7	TGCGCCAGCAGCCAAGAGTCCGGCTTATACGAGCAGTACTTC	CASSQESGLYEQYF
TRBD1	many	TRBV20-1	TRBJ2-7	TGCAGCGCGACCCTCCGGGACAGGGGTTACGAGCAGTACTTC	CSATLRDRGYEQYF
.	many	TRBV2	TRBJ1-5	TGTGCCAGCGAGTCGGGGATTAGCAATCAGCCCCAGCATTTT	CASESGISNQPQHF
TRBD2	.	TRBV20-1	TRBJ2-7	TGCAGTGCTAGAGTAGTGGGACTAGTCTACGAGCAGTACTTC	CSARVVGLVYEQYF
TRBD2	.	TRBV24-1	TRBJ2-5	TGTGCCACCAGTGATTTGGGAGCGGGGGCCCCGGAGACCCAGTACTTC	CATSDLGAGAPETQYF
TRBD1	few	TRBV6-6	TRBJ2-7	TGTGCCAGCAGTCCTGGGGGACAGGGTAGTTTTAGCTCCTACGAGCAGTACTTC	CASSPGGQGSFSSYEQYF
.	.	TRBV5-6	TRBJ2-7	TGTGCCAGCAGCTTGCTTGCGGGTATCTCCTACGAGCAGTACTTC	CASSLLAGISYEQYF
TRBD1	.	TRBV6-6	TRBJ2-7	TGTGCCAGCAGCGGGGACAGAAAAACCTACGAGCAGTACTTC	CASSGDRKTYEQYF
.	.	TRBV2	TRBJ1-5	TGTGCCAGCATGGGCAGGGATAATTCTCAGCCCCAGCATTTT	CASMGRDNSQPQHF
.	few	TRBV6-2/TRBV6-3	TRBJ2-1	TGTGCCACCTCAATCGGACCCGATGAGCAGTTCTTC	CATSIGPDEQFF
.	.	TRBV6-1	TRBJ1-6	TGTGCCAGCAGTGAAATGGGTCAGGACTCACCCCTCCACTTT	CASSEMGQDSPLHF
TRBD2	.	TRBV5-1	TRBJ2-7	TGCGCCAGCAGCTTCGTTGGGACTAGCGGGGGGAGCTACGAGCAGTACTTC	CASSFVGTSGGSYEQYF
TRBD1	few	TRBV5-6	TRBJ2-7	TGTGCCAGCAGCTACCGGGACAGGGCCATTTACGAGCAGTACTTC	CASSYRDRAIYEQYF
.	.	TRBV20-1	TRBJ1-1	TGCAGTGCTAGAGATCGCCGGTTATTGAGGGACACTGAAGCTTTCTTT	CSARDRRLLRDTEAFF
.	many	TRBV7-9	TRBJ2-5	TGTGCCAGCAGCCCGAAGGGACTCCTCGAGACCCAGTACTTC	CASSPKGLLETQYF
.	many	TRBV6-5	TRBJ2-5	TGTGCCAGCAGTTACTCCGGGCAGGGGCAAGAGACCCAGTACTTC	CASSYSGQGQETQYF
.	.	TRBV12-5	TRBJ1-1	TGTGCTAGTGGCCGAAAAGCGAACACTGAAGCTTTCTTT	CASGRKANTEAFF
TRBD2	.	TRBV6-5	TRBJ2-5	TGTGCCACCACCCCTAACAGCGGGGGAGAGACCCAGTACTTC	CATTPNSGGETQYF
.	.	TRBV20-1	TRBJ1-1	TGCAGTGCTAGAGTGTGGCAGGGGCCGAAGAACACTGAAGCTTTCTTT	CSARVWQGPKNTEAFF
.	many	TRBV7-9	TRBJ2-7	TGTGCCAGCAGCCCGGGGGCCGCCAGTGAGCAGTACTTC	CASSPGAASEQYF
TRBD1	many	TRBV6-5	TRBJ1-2	TGTGCCAGCAGTTACTCATTGACAGGGGGGTATGGCTACACCTTC	CASSYSLTGGYGYTF
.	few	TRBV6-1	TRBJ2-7	TGTGCCAGCAGTGAATTACCGGGACCAACCTACGAGCAGTACTTC	CASSELPGPTYEQYF
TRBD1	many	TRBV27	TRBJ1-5	TGTGCCAGCAGTAACAACAGGGGTTCCAGTGGTCAGCCCCAGCATTTT	CASSNNRGSSGQPQHF
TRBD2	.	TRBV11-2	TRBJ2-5	TGTGCCAGCAGCCAGCCACTGGCGGGAGCAGCGACCCAGTACTTC	CASSQPLAGAATQYF
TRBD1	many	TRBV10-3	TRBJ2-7	TGTGCCATCAGTGTGGGGACAGTCTACGAGCAGTACTTC	CAISVGTVYEQYF
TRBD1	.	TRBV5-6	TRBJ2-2	TGTGCCAGCAGCTACATAACAGGGGAAGCCACCGGGGAGCTGTTTTTT	CASSYITGEATGELFF
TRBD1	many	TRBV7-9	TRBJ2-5	TGTGCCAGCAGCCCAAGACAGGGCTCGGAGACCCAGTACTTC	CASSPRQGSETQYF
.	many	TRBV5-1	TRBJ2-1	TGCGCCAGCAGCTTGTCTCCCCGGGGGAAGAATGAGCAGTTCTTC	CASSLSPRGKNEQFF
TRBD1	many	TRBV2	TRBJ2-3	TGTGCCAGCAGCAGTCCCGGGACAGTTTCTAGCACAGATACGCAGTATTTT	CASSSPGTVSSTDTQYF
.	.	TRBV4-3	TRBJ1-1	TGCGCCAGCAGCCAAGGACTGGCTTACACTGAAGCTCTCTTT	CASSQGLAYTEALF
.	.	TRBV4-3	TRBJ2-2	TGCGCCAGCAGCCCCGGGGTGGGGCAGGGCACCGGGGAGCTGTTTTTT	CASSPGVGQGTGELFF
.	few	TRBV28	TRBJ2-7	TGTGCCAGCAGCATGGACAGTGCCACCTACGAGCAGTACTTC	CASSMDSATYEQYF
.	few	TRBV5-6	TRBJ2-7	TGTGCCAGCAGCGGCGGGGACTCGCCTTCCTACGAGCAGTACTTC	CASSGGDSPSYEQYF
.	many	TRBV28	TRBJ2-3	TGTGCCAGCAGTTCCCAAGGACCCACAGATACGCAGTATTTT	CASSSQGPTDTQYF
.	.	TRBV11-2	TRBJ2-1	TGTGCCAGCAGCTTAGCCCCCGGGACTGAGTACAATGAGCAGTTCTTC	CASSLAPGTEYNEQFF